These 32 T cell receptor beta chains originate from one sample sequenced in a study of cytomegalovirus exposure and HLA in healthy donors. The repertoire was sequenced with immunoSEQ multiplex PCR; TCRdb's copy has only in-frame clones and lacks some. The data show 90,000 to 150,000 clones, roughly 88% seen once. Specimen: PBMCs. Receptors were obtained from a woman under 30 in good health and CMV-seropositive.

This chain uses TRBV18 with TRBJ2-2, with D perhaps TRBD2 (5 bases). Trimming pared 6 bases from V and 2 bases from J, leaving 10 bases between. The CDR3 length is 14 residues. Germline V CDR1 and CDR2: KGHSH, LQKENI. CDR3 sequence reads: CASSVGGNTGELFF. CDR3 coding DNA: TGTGCCAGCTCGGTAGGAGGAAACACCGGGGAGCTGTTTTTT.

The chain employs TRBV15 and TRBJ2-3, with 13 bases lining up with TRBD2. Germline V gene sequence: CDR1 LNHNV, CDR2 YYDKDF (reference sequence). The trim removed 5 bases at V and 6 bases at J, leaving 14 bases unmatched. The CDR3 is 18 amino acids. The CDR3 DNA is TGTGCCACCAGCCGAACCGACATACTAGCGGGGGGGCCGGATACGCAGTATTTT. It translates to CATSRTDILAGGPDTQYF.

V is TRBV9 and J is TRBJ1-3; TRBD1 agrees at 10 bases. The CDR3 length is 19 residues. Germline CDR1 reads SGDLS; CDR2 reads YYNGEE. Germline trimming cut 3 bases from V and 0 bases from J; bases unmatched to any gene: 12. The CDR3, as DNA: TGTGCCAGCAGCGCAAGGACAGGGGGGGAGATGAGCTCTGGAAACACCATATATTTT. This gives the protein CASSARTGGEMSSGNTIYF.

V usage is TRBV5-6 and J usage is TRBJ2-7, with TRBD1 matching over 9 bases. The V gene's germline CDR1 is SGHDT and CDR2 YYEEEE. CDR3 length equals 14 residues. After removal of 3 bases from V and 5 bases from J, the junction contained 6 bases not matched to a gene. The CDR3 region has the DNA TGTGCCAGCAGCTCGGGACAGGGTGTCCACGAGCAGTACTTC. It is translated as CASSSGQGVHEQYF.

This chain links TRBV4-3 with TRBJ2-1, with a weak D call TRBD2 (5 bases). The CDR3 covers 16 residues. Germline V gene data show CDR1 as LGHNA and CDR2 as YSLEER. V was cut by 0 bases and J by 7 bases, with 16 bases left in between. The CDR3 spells CASSQDGRLAPNEQFF. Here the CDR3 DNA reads TGCGCCAGCAGCCAAGATGGTCGGCTAGCCCCGAATGAGCAGTTCTTC.

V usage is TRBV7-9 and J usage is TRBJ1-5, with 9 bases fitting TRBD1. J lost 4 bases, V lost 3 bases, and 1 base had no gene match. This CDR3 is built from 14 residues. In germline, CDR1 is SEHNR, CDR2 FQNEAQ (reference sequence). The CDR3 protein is CASSFGQGNQPQHF. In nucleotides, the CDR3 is TGTGCCAGCAGCTTTGGACAGGGGAATCAGCCCCAGCATTTT.

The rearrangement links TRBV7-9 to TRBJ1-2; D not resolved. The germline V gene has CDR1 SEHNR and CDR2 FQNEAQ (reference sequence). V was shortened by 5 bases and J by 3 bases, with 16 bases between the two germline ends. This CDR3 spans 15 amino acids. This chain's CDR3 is CASSQERGLDYGYTF. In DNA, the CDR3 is TGTGCCAGCAGCCAGGAAAGAGGGTTGGACTATGGCTACACCTTC.

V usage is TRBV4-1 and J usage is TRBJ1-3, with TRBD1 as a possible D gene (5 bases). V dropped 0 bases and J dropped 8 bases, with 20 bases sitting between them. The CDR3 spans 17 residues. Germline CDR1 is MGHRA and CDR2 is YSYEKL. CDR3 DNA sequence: TGCGCCAGCAGCCAAGATCTCGGTAGAAGGGGCGCTTACACCATATATTTT. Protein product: CASSQDLGRRGAYTIYF.

The CDR3 bases are TGCGCCAGCAGCTTGCCACTAGCGGGGGGCACAGATACGCAGTATTTT. Translating gives CASSLPLAGGTDTQYF. The gene calls are TRBV5-1 and TRBJ2-3, with TRBD2 identical over 11 bases. This CDR3 comprises 16 residues. The V segment lost 1 base and the J segment 1 base; nucleotides outside the gene matches: 2. Germline V gene data show CDR1 as SGHRS and CDR2 as YFSETQ.

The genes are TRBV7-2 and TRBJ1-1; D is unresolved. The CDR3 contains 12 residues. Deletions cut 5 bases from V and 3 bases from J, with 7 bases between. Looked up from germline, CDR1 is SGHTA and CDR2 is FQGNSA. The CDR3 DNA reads TGTGCCAGCAGCCTACTCGACACTGAAGCTTTCTTT. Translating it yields CASSLLDTEAFF.

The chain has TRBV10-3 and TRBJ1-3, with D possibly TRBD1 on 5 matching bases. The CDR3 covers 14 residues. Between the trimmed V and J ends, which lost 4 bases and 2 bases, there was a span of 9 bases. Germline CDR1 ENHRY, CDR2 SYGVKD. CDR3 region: CAISAAGTGNTIYF. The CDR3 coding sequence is TGTGCCATCAGTGCGGCAGGGACTGGAAACACCATATATTTT.

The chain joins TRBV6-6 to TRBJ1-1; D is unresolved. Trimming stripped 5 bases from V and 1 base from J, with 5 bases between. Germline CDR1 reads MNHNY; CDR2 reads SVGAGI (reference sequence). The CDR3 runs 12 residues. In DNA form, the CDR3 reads TGTGCCAGCAGTACAAGGAACACTGAAGCTTTCTTT. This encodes CASSTRNTEAFF.

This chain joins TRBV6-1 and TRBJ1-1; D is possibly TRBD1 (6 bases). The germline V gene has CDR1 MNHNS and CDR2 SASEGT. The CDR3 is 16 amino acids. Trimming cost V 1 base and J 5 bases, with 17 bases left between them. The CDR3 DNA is TGTGCCAGCAGTGAAGGAAACAGGGCGGGTAGAACTGAAGCTTTCTTT. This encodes CASSEGNRAGRTEAFF.

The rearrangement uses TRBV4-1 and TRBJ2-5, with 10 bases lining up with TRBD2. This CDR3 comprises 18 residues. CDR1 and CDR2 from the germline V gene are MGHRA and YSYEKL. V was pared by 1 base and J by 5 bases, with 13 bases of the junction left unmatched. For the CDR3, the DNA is TGCGCCAGCAGCCAAGGGGGAGTAGCGGGGGGTTTTGGGGAGACCCAGTACTTC. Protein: CASSQGGVAGGFGETQYF.

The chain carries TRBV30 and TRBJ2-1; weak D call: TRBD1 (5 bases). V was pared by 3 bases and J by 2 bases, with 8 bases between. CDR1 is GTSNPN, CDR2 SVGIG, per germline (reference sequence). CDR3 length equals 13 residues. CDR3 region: CAWSAGTYNEQFF. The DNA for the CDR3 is TGTGCCTGGAGCGCAGGGACCTACAATGAGCAGTTCTTC. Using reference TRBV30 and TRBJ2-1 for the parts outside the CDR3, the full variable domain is SQTIHQWPATLVQPVGSPLSLECTVEGTSNPNLYWYRQAAGRGLQLLFYSVGIGQISSEVPQNLSASRPQDRQFILSSKKLLLSDSGFYLCAWSAGTYNEQFFGPGTRLTVL.

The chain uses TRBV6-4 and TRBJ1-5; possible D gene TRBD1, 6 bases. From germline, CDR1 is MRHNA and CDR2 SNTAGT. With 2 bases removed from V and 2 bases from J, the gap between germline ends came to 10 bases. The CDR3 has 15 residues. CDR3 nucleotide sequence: TGTGCCAGCAGTGACGAGGGGGTCTGCAATCAGCCCCAGCATTTT. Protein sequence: CASSDEGVCNQPQHF.

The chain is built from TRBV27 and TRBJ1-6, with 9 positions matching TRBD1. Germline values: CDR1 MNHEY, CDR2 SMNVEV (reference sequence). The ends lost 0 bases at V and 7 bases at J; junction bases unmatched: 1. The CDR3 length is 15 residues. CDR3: CASSLSTGGNSPLHF. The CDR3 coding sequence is TGTGCCAGCAGTTTATCGACAGGGGGGAATTCACCCCTCCACTTT.

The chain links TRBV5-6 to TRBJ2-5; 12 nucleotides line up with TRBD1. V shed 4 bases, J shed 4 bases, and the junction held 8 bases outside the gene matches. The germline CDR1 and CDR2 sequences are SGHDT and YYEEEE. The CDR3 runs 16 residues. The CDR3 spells CASSPRWDRGPETQYF. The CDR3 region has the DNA TGTGCCAGCAGCCCAAGATGGGACAGGGGGCCAGAGACCCAGTACTTC.

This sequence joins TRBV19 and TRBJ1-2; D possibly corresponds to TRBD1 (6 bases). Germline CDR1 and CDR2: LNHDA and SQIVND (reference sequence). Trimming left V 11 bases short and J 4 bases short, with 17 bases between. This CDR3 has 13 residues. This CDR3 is CAARPGGAYGYTF. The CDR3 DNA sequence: TGTGCCGCGCGACCGGGGGGGGCCTATGGCTACACCTTC.

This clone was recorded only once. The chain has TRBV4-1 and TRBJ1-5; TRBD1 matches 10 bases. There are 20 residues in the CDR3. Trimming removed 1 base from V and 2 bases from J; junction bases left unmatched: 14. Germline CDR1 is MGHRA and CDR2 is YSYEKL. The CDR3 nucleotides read TGCGCCAGCAGCCAAGTAGCGGGGACAGGGGCAGCTAGGGGCAATCAGCCCCAGCATTTT. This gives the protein CASSQVAGTGAARGNQPQHF.

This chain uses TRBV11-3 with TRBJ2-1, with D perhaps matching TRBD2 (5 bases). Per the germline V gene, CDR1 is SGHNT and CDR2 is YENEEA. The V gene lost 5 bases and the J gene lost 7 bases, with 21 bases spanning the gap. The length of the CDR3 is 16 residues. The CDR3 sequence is CASSLLDLEVPNEQFF. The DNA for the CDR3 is TGTGCCAGCAGCCTCCTCGATTTGGAGGTGCCGAATGAGCAGTTCTTC.

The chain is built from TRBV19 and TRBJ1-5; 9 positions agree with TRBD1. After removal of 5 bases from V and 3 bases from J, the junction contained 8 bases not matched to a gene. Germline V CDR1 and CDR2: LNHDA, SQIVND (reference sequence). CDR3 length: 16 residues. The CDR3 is CASSLRGQGFNQPQHF. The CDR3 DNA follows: TGTGCCAGTAGTCTTCGGGGACAGGGTTTCAATCAGCCCCAGCATTTT.

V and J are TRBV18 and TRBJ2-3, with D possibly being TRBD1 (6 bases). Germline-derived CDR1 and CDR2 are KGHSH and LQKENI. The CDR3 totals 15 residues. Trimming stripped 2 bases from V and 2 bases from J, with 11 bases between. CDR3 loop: CASSPIQGVTDTQYF. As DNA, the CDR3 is TGTGCCAGCTCACCAATACAGGGAGTCACAGATACGCAGTATTTT.

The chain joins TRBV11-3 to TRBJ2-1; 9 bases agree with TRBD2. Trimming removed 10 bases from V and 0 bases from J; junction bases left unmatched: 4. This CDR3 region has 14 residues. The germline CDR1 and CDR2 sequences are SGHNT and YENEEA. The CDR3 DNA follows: TGTGCCACTAGCGGGAAGAGCTCCTACAATGAGCAGTTCTTC. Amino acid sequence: CATSGKSSYNEQFF.

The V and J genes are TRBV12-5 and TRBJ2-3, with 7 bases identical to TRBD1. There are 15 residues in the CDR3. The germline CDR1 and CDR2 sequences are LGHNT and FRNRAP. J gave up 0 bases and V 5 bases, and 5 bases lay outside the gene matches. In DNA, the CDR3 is TGTGCTAGTGGTGCCGGGACAGCAAGCACAGATACGCAGTATTTT. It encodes CASGAGTASTDTQYF.

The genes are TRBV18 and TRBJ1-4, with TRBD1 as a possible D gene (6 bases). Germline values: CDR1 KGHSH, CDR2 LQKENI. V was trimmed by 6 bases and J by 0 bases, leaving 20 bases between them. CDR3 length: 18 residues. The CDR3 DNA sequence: TGTGCCAGCTCCAGTAGGCCGATGGACAGCTCAACTAATGAAAAACTGTTTTTT. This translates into CASSSRPMDSSTNEKLFF. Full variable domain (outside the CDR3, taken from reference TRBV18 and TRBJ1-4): NAGVMQNPRHLVRRRGQEARLRCSPMKGHSHVYWYRQLPEEGLKFMVYLQKENIIDESGMPKERFSAEFPKEGPSILRIQQVVRGDSAAYFCASSSRPMDSSTNEKLFFGSGTQLSVL.

The CDR3 DNA sequence: TGTGCCAGCAGCGTTACAGCGGGAGATAGAACCGGGGAGCTGTTTTTT. As protein: CASSVTAGDRTGELFF. The chain couples TRBV9 to TRBJ2-2; 8 bases fit TRBD2. The germline CDR1 and CDR2 sequences are SGDLS and YYNGEE. This CDR3 region has 16 residues. V trimming: 2 bases; J trimming: 5 bases; junction bases outside the gene matches: 8.

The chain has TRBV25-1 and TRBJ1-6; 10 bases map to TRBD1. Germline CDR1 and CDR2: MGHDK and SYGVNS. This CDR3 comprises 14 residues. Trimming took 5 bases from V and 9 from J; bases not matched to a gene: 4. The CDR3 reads CASSSGQGISPLHF. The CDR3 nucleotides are TGTGCCAGCAGTTCGGGACAGGGGATTTCACCCCTCCACTTT.

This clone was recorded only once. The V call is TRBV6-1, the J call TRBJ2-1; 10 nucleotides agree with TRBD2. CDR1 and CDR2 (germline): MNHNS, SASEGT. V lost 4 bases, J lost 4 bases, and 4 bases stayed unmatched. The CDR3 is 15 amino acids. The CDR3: CASSGRTSGYNEQFF. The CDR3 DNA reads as TGTGCCAGCAGTGGGCGGACTAGCGGTTACAATGAGCAGTTCTTC.

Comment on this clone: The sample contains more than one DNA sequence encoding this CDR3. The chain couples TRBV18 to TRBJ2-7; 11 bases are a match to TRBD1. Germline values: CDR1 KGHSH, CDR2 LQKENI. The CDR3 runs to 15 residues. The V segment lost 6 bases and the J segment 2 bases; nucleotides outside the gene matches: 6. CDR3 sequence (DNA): TGTGCCAGCTCTCCCGGGACAGGGGGAACCTACGAGCAGTACTTC. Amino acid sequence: CASSPGTGGTYEQYF.

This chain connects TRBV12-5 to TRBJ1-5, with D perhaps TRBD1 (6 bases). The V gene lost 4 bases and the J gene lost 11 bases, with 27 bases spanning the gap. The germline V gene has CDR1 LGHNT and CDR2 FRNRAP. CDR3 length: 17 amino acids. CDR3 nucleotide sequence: TGTGCTAGTGGTTCCCGGGGGGCGGGGTCGGGAAATCTGGCCCAGCATTTT. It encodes CASGSRGAGSGNLAQHF.

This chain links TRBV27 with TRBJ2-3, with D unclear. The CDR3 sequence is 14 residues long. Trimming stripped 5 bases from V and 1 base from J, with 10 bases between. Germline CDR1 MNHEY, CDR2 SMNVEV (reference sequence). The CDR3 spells CASSPLGRTDTQYF. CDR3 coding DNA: TGTGCCAGCAGTCCTCTTGGGCGCACAGATACGCAGTATTTT.